The rows below give T cell receptor beta chains drawn from one sample of a study of cytomegalovirus exposure and HLA in healthy donors. Produced via immunoSEQ multiplex PCR; TCRdb's table is partial and in-frame only. The table lists around 170,000 clones, less than 80% of them singletons, with about 1.5% in the top ten. Sequenced: PBMCs. The source of these receptors is a man between 18 and 35 years old in good health and CMV-seronegative. The CDR3 runs from the conserved cysteine through the conserved F or W. A D gene is named only where the DNA matches it firmly. For some rows the clone size is stated as once, few or many, or as a class when expanded; others skip it.

v_call: TRBV7-6
clone_size: NA
d_call: TRBD2
j_call: TRBJ2-3
cdr3_nt: TGTGCCAGCAGCTTGGGGACTAGCGGGGGGGCCCGAGAGACGCAGTATTTT
cdr3_aa: CASSLGTSGGARETQYF

v_call: TRBV5-1
clone_size: NA
d_call: NA
j_call: TRBJ2-1
cdr3_nt: TGCGCCAGCAGCTTACACGTATCGCAGTACAATGAGCAGTTCTTC
cdr3_aa: CASSLHVSQYNEQFF

v_call: TRBV15
clone_size: few
d_call: NA
j_call: TRBJ2-2
cdr3_nt: TGTGCCACCAGCAGAGCTCGCGAGGACACCGGGGAGCTGTTTTTT
cdr3_aa: CATSRAREDTGELFF

v_call: TRBV28
clone_size: NA
d_call: NA
j_call: TRBJ1-2
cdr3_nt: TGTGCCAGCAGTCCAACTTCTGGGGGCCACTATGGCTACACCTTC
cdr3_aa: CASSPTSGGHYGYTF

v_call: TRBV9
clone_size: NA
d_call: NA
j_call: TRBJ2-3
cdr3_nt: TGTGCCAGCAGCCTACGTCAGGTGGGCACAGATACGCAGTATTTT
cdr3_aa: CASSLRQVGTDTQYF

v_call: TRBV11-2
clone_size: NA
d_call: NA
j_call: TRBJ1-2
cdr3_nt: TGTGCCAGCAGCTTAGGGTTTGAGGTCGCATTC
cdr3_aa: CASSLGFEVAF

v_call: TRBV19
clone_size: few
d_call: NA
j_call: TRBJ1-1
cdr3_nt: TGTGCCAGTAGTAAGACAGGACATGTGAACACTGAAGCTTTCTTT
cdr3_aa: CASSKTGHVNTEAFF

v_call: TRBV19
clone_size: NA
d_call: TRBD1
j_call: TRBJ2-7
cdr3_nt: TGTGCCAGTAGTATAGCCAGGGGGCTCGCCTACGAGCAGTACTTC
cdr3_aa: CASSIARGLAYEQYF

v_call: TRBV10-3
clone_size: NA
d_call: NA
j_call: TRBJ1-2
cdr3_nt: TGTGCCATCAGTGAGAGGGGGGGCGGGTATGGCTACACCTTC
cdr3_aa: CAISERGGGYGYTF

v_call: TRBV30
clone_size: NA
d_call: TRBD1
j_call: TRBJ2-3
cdr3_nt: TGTGCCTGCCGACAGGGGAGAACAGATACGCAGTATTTT
cdr3_aa: CACRQGRTDTQYF

v_call: TRBV9
clone_size: NA
d_call: TRBD1
j_call: TRBJ2-2
cdr3_nt: TGTGCCAGCAGCGTAGGGGCGGGGGACAGGGGATCCACCGGGGAGCTGTTTTTT
cdr3_aa: CASSVGAGDRGSTGELFF

v_call: TRBV11-3
clone_size: once
d_call: NA
j_call: TRBJ2-7
cdr3_nt: TGTGCCAGCAGCTTAAACGGTGGCGGCGAGCAGTACTTC
cdr3_aa: CASSLNGGGEQYF

v_call: TRBV30
clone_size: NA
d_call: NA
j_call: TRBJ1-3
cdr3_nt: TGTGCCTGGAGTACCCACAGAAACACCATATATTTT
cdr3_aa: CAWSTHRNTIYF

v_call: TRBV5-1
clone_size: few
d_call: NA
j_call: TRBJ1-1
cdr3_nt: TGCGCCAGCAGCTGGGGGGACGGTCGGTCAAGGACTGAAGCTTTCTTT
cdr3_aa: CASSWGDGRSRTEAFF

v_call: TRBV28
clone_size: NA
d_call: NA
j_call: TRBJ1-1
cdr3_nt: TGTGCCAGCAACCTACGGGACAACCGCCTGGCAGCTTTCTTT
cdr3_aa: CASNLRDNRLAAFF

v_call: TRBV9
clone_size: few
d_call: TRBD1
j_call: TRBJ2-5
cdr3_nt: TGTGCCAGCAGCGGATGGACAGGACCGAAAGAGACCCAGTACTTC
cdr3_aa: CASSGWTGPKETQYF

v_call: TRBV15
clone_size: NA
d_call: NA
j_call: TRBJ1-2
cdr3_nt: TGTGCCACCAGCAAGGCGTACCAGGCGAACTATGGCTACACCTTC
cdr3_aa: CATSKAYQANYGYTF

v_call: TRBV7-9
clone_size: NA
d_call: TRBD2
j_call: TRBJ2-7
cdr3_nt: TGTGCCAGCAGCTTATGGGTAGCGGGGAGCTACGAGCAGTACTTC
cdr3_aa: CASSLWVAGSYEQYF

v_call: TRBV6-5
clone_size: NA
d_call: NA
j_call: TRBJ1-1
cdr3_nt: TGTGCCAGCAGGACCCCGGCAGGGGCAAACACTGAAGCTTTCTTT
cdr3_aa: CASRTPAGANTEAFF

v_call: TRBV10-2
clone_size: NA
d_call: NA
j_call: TRBJ2-1
cdr3_nt: TGCGCCAGCAGGACGGACATACTTATGAATGAGCAGTTCTTC
cdr3_aa: CASRTDILMNEQFF